The clone carrying this TCR beta chain has only a few counts. Libraries were prepared by immunoSEQ multiplex PCR; TCRdb keeps only in-frame clonotypes and omits some of them. The sample has fewer than 65,000 clones, approximately 85% seen once. These data are taken from a study of blood T cell repertoires in COVID-19. Germline CDR1 reads MNHEY; CDR2 reads SVGAGI. V lost 5 bases to trimming and J lost 6 bases, with 17 bases between them. The CDR3 has 15 amino acids. V is TRBV6-5 and J is TRBJ1-5, with TRBD1 as a possible D gene (6 bases). Sequences were obtained from peripheral blood. This TCR was sampled from a human donor in a cohort sampled during active COVID-19. Here the CDR3 reads CASSRDIGLSQPQHF. The DNA of the CDR3 is TGTGCCAGCAGTCGGGACATAGGGTTGAGTCAGCCCCAGCATTTT.